A single TCR beta chain is shown here with its context. Its antigen remains unknown. The CDR3 covers 16 residues. Between the trimmed V and J ends, which lost 3 bases and 1 base, there was a span of 15 bases. The germline V gene encodes CDR1 MNHEY and CDR2 SMNVEV (reference sequence). The data belong to a study of vaccination effects on CD4 cells after COVID-19. The wider study: Each person got two doses of an mRNA SARS-CoV-2 vaccine, BNT162b2 or mRNA-1273. Study findings and constraints: Clones that were induced by infection or by vaccine showed marked contraction late after vaccination. The study found that only 1 of 255 vaccine-induced clones from healthy vaccinees cross-reacted with common cold coronaviruses.

Antigen-specific CD4+ T cells were expanded with viral peptide pools in the ViraFEST assay before sequencing. Cells that had been cultured for 9 to 10 days were the source of isolated CD4+ T cells. Vaccinated recipients, who were negative for nucleocapsid antibodies, had no history of SARS-CoV-2 infection. Half the medium was swapped for IL-2 medium on days 3 and 7. Assay used: immunoSEQ multiplex PCR; TCRdb lists only in-frame clones, some missing. The table has about 27,000 clones, about 70% seen once; the top ten hold over 20%. The sequenced sample was CD4+ T cells from PBMCs cultured with HCoV-NL63 spike peptides, obtained before COVID-19 vaccination. The receptor was isolated from a human donor who received a COVID-19 vaccine. V is TRBV27 and J is TRBJ1-1, with D possibly TRBD1 on 5 matching bases. The CDR3 DNA reads as TGTGCCAGCAGTTTTGGGGGAACGGTGGCGAACACTGAAGCTTTCTTT. It translates to CASSFGGTVANTEAFF.